Listed here are 32 T cell receptor beta chains from one sample, sequenced in a study of blood T cells in healthy people across ages. Sample-barcoded 5' priming and a J-beta primer mix drove a second PCR of about 7 to 11 cycles. One entry per CDR3 protein results from TCRdb running MiXCR on the 5' RACE reads. The sample lists about 1.8 million distinct CDR3 sequences, about 50% occurring once. The sequenced sample consisted of blood. The receptor set was obtained from a woman between 35 and 50 years old in good health.

The V and J genes are TRBV29-1 and TRBJ2-7, with a weak D call TRBD1 (5 bases). Germline values: CDR1 SQVTM, CDR2 ANQGSEA. Trimming pared 4 bases from V and 5 bases from J, leaving 18 bases between. The CDR3 is 14 amino acids. This CDR3 reads CSVVLQAFVDEQYF. In nucleotides, the CDR3 is TGCAGCGTTGTATTACAGGCCTTTGTGGACGAGCAGTACTTC.

This clonotype was observed a few times. V gene TRBV6-2 or TRBV6-3 combines with J gene TRBJ2-1, with 14 bases lining up with TRBD2. In germline, CDR1 is MNHEY, CDR2 SVGEGT. V lost 6 bases, J lost 8 bases, and 6 bases stayed unmatched. The CDR3 has 15 amino acids. CDR3 region: CASRFGLAGGDEQFF. The CDR3 nucleotides read TGTGCCAGCAGATTCGGACTAGCGGGGGGCGATGAGCAGTTCTTC.

The chain couples TRBV12-3 or TRBV12-4 to TRBJ2-4, with TRBD1 matching over 8 bases. The DNA matches TRBJ2-7 better at its end, which makes the J call doubtful. The CDR3 contains 15 residues. CDR3 sequence: CASSQIGQGYNEQYF. The CDR3, as DNA: TGTGCCAGCAGTCAAATCGGACAGGGTTACAACGAGCAGTACTTC.

The chain joins TRBV28 to TRBJ2-3, with D uncertain. This CDR3 is 13 amino acids long. The germline V and J ends were trimmed by 5 bases and 7 bases, with 13 bases remaining between them. Germline values: CDR1 MDHEN, CDR2 SYDVKM. The CDR3 DNA sequence: TGTGCCAGCAGTCCCGACTCCGGCCATACGCAGTATTTT. Encoded protein: CASSPDSGHTQYF.

This clonotype was seen a handful of times. The chain is built from TRBV5-1 and TRBJ2-1, with 12 bases aligning to TRBD2. With 4 bases clipped from V and 3 bases from J, the junction kept 8 bases outside the gene matches. There are 17 residues in the CDR3. Germline V gene sequence: CDR1 SGHRS, CDR2 YFSETQ. The CDR3 nucleotides read TGCGCCAGCAGCCCTGAAACTAGCGGGGGGTTCTACAATGAGCAGTTCTTC. Translated: CASSPETSGGFYNEQFF. Looking up the rest from reference TRBV5-1 and TRBJ2-1 gives the full variable domain: KAGVTQTPRYLIKTRGQQVTLSCSPISGHRSVSWYQQTPGQGLQFLFEYFSETQRNKGNFPGRFSGRQFSNSRSEMNVSTLELGDSALYLCASSPETSGGFYNEQFFGPGTRLTVL.

The chain recombines TRBV9 with TRBJ2-7; D is undetermined. There are 15 residues in the CDR3. The V end lost 0 bases, the J end lost 3 bases, and 13 bases lay between the germline ends. The germline CDR1 and CDR2 sequences are SGDLS and YYNGEE. The CDR3 reads CASSVDLGGNYEQYF. The CDR3 DNA is TGTGCCAGCAGCGTAGATTTGGGTGGCAACTACGAGCAGTACTTC.

The chain recombines TRBV25-1 with TRBJ1-4, with D possibly matching TRBD1 (6 bases). The CDR3 runs 15 residues. The V gene lost 0 bases and the J gene lost 5 bases, with 10 bases spanning the gap. Per the germline V gene, CDR1 is MGHDK and CDR2 is SYGVNS. DNA for the CDR3: TGTGCCAGCAGTGAATACAGGGGCGTCAATGAAAAACTGTTTTTT. Translated: CASSEYRGVNEKLFF.

This clonotype came up many times. The rearrangement uses TRBV20-1 and TRBJ2-3; 7 nucleotides align to TRBD2. The CDR3 covers 14 residues. Germline CDR1 is DFQATT and CDR2 is SNEGSKA (reference sequence). The trim removed 1 base at V and 0 bases at J, leaving 1 base unmatched. The CDR3 region has the DNA TGCAGTGCTAGAGGGGAGGGGAGCACAGATACGCAGTATTTT. It translates to CSARGEGSTDTQYF.

The V gene is TRBV6-2 or TRBV6-3, the J gene TRBJ1-2; D gene unclear. Germline loops: CDR1 MNHEY, CDR2 SVGEGT. CDR3 size: 12 residues. V shed 2 bases and J shed 13 bases, with 14 bases lying between them. The chain's CDR3 is CASSYPASGITF. The CDR3 DNA reads as TGTGCCAGCAGTTACCCAGCGTCCGGGATCACCTTC.

The chain is built from TRBV6-6 and TRBJ1-6, with D maybe TRBD1 (5 bases). Germline loops: CDR1 MNHNY, CDR2 SVGAGI (reference sequence). The CDR3 consists of 12 residues. The V end was cut by 7 bases, the J end by 5 bases, with 6 bases between. CDR3 DNA: TGTGCCAGCACAGGGAATAATTCACCCCTCCACTTT. It encodes CASTGNNSPLHF.

The CDR3 DNA reads as TGTGCCACCAGTGATGGGACAGGGGTCGCCGGCGAGCAGTACTTC. Amino acid sequence: CATSDGTGVAGEQYF. The rearrangement joins TRBV24-1 to TRBJ2-7, with 10 positions matching TRBD1. The CDR3 sequence is 15 residues long. The germline CDR1 and CDR2 sequences are KGHDR and SFDVKD. Losses at the gene ends were 3 bases for V and 6 bases for J; bases not matched to a gene: 7.

In its sample, this clonotype was seen a few times. V gene TRBV5-1 combines with J gene TRBJ2-5; either TRBD1 or TRBD2 may supply D (6 bases each). Per germline, CDR1 SGHRS and CDR2 YFSETQ. The CDR3 is made up of 16 amino acids. Trimming cost V 1 base and J 3 bases, with 16 bases left between them. DNA for the CDR3: TGCGCCAGCAGCTTGTTTTCGGACGGGGGCGAAGAGACCCAGTACTTC. Translating it yields CASSLFSDGGEETQYF.

CDR3 residues: CASSLGGHTNSNQPQHF. The CDR3 DNA sequence: TGTGCCAGCAGTCTTGGGGGACATACGAATAGCAATCAGCCCCAGCATTTT. This rearrangement joins TRBV28 to TRBJ1-5, with D possibly TRBD1 on 6 matching bases. Looked up from germline, CDR1 is MDHEN and CDR2 is SYDVKM. The germline V and J ends were trimmed by 5 bases and 0 bases, with 17 bases remaining between them. The CDR3 spans 17 residues.

At least ten counts were recorded for this clonotype. The chain links TRBV29-1 to TRBJ2-7, with TRBD1 identical over 7 bases. V trimming: 1 base; J trimming: 2 bases; junction bases outside the gene matches: 5. CDR3 size: 14 residues. Germline CDR1 is SQVTM and CDR2 is ANQGSEA. In DNA form, the CDR3 reads TGCAGCGTTGAAGCGCCCGGGACAGCCTACGAGCAGTACTTC. Its translation: CSVEAPGTAYEQYF.

The chain has TRBV6-1 and TRBJ2-1; TRBD2 matches at 8 bases. Trimming cost V 7 bases and J 6 bases; bases outside gene matches: 8. Looked up from germline, CDR1 is MNHNS and CDR2 is SASEGT. The CDR3 consists of 14 residues. CDR3 sequence reads: CASTRGGGINEQFF. The CDR3 nucleotides are TGTGCCAGCACACGGGGGGGCGGGATCAATGAGCAGTTCTTC.

This clonotype appeared a few times. The chain is built from TRBV7-2 and TRBJ1-2; 7 positions agree with TRBD1. Germline loops: CDR1 SGHTA, CDR2 FQGNSA. Unmatched junction bases numbered 10, after V lost 5 bases and J lost 4 bases. The CDR3 contains 15 residues. This chain's CDR3 is CASSAGQDYLYGYTF. CDR3 DNA: TGTGCCAGCAGCGCCGGACAGGACTATCTCTATGGCTACACCTTC.

The CDR3 DNA is TGCGCCAGCAGCCAAGATCGGGCAGGGGGGCGTCAAGGCTACACCTTC. It codes for CASSQDRAGGRQGYTF. The chain joins TRBV4-3 to TRBJ1-2; 7 bases are a match to TRBD1. The CDR3 has 16 amino acids. V was pared by 0 bases and J by 8 bases, with 12 bases of the junction left unmatched. Looked up from germline, CDR1 is LGHNA and CDR2 is YSLEER.

Of note for this clonotype: Relative to the germline gene, one junction end is altered; a read error may explain this. The chain couples TRBV5-6 to TRBJ1-4, with a weak D call TRBD1 (5 bases). The CDR3 runs to 13 residues. The germline V gene has CDR1 SGHDT and CDR2 YYEEEE. The CDR3 nucleotides read TGTGCCAGCAGCAGGGGCCTCGGAGAAAGACTGTTTTTT. Translating gives CASSRGLGERLFF.

The chain joins TRBV27 to TRBJ1-2; 8 bases fit TRBD1. The CDR3 spans 14 residues. J lost 8 bases, V lost 0 bases, and 5 bases had no gene match. Looked up from germline, CDR1 is MNHEY and CDR2 is SMNVEV (reference sequence). CDR3 protein: CASSLSGQGVGYTF. As DNA, the CDR3 is TGTGCCAGCAGTTTATCTGGACAGGGTGTGGGCTACACCTTC.

The V call is TRBV7-3, the J call TRBJ2-1; D call uncertain. Trimming took off 2 bases at V and 0 bases at J, with 14 bases between the two ends. The CDR3 is 17 amino acids. CDR1 is SGHTA, CDR2 FQGTGA, per germline. The CDR3 DNA sequence: TGTGCCAGCAGCTTAGATATTGGCAGGAGCTCCTACAATGAGCAGTTCTTC. This translates into CASSLDIGRSSYNEQFF.

This clonotype showed up just a few times. The chain recombines TRBV10-3 with TRBJ1-1; possible D gene TRBD1, 6 bases. Trimming cost V 6 bases and J 0 bases, with 11 bases left between them. There are 14 residues in the CDR3. The germline gives CDR1 ENHRY, CDR2 SYGVKD. In nucleotides, the CDR3 is TGTGCCATCAGAGGGACATCATTGAACACTGAAGCTTTCTTT. The encoded protein is CAIRGTSLNTEAFF.

The CDR3 is CATSDRPTGYPYNEQFF. CDR3 in DNA: TGTGCCACCAGTGACCGTCCCACTGGCTATCCCTACAATGAGCAGTTCTTC. The chain employs TRBV24-1 and TRBJ2-1; D is undetermined. This CDR3 has 17 amino acids. Trimming shortened V by 4 bases and J by 2 bases, and 17 bases separated the two germline ends. Germline V CDR1 and CDR2: KGHDR, SFDVKD.

This clonotype was observed a handful of times. The CDR3 reads CASSQELRRSSYNEQFF. DNA for the CDR3: TGTGCCAGCAGCCAAGAACTTCGGAGGAGCTCCTACAATGAGCAGTTCTTC. This chain uses TRBV14 with TRBJ2-1; D may be TRBD2 (5 bases). Trimming took off 0 bases at V and 0 bases at J, with 12 bases between the two ends. CDR1 is SGHDN and CDR2 is FVKESK in the germline V gene. The CDR3 totals 17 residues. The full variable domain, its missing parts supplied by reference TRBV14 and TRBJ2-1, is EAGVTQFPSHSVIEKGQTVTLRCDPISGHDNLYWYRRVMGKEIKFLLHFVKESKQDESGMPNNRFLAERTGGTYSTLKVQPAELEDSGVYFCASSQELRRSSYNEQFFGPGTRLTVL.

The chain recombines TRBV18 with TRBJ1-1, with TRBD1 identical over 10 bases. Germline V gene lookup returns CDR1 KGHSH and CDR2 LQKENI. This CDR3 contains 14 residues. V dropped 4 bases and J dropped 8; count of bases not matched to a gene: 7. The chain's CDR3 is CASSLDRGPTEAFF. The CDR3 coding sequence is TGTGCCAGCTCACTCGACAGGGGGCCCACCGAAGCTTTCTTT.

The rearrangement uses TRBV6-6 and TRBJ2-1, with a possible D match to TRBD1 (5 bases). Deletions cut 6 bases from V and 0 bases from J, with 15 bases between. The CDR3 runs 16 residues. The germline V gene has CDR1 MNHNY and CDR2 SVGAGI (reference sequence). For the CDR3, the DNA is TGTGCCAGCAGCCCGCTGCTAGACAGCTCCTACAATGAGCAGTTCTTC. Its translation: CASSPLLDSSYNEQFF.

The chain employs TRBV20-1 and TRBJ2-3, with D perhaps TRBD1 (5 bases). The CDR3 runs 13 residues. In germline, CDR1 is DFQATT, CDR2 SNEGSKA (reference sequence). Trimming took 4 bases from V and 6 from J, leaving 14 bases between them. DNA of the CDR3: TGCAGTGCTATTGCCAGGGTATCTGATACGCAGTATTTT. Protein: CSAIARVSDTQYF.

This sequence joins TRBV11-2 and TRBJ2-4; D unclear. The CDR3 contains 16 residues. Germline CDR1 and CDR2: SGHAT and FQNNGV. V lost 3 bases and J 0 bases, leaving 12 bases between the germline ends. The CDR3 coding sequence is TGTGCCAGCAGCTTTAGGCTTCTAGGAGCCAAAAACATTCAGTACTTC. This translates into CASSFRLLGAKNIQYF.

This clonotype was seen more than once but under ten times. V usage is TRBV3-1 and J usage is TRBJ1-2; no firm D call. Germline V gene data show CDR1 as LGHDT and CDR2 as YNNKEL (reference sequence). The CDR3 spans 13 residues. Trimming stripped 5 bases from V and 8 bases from J, with 15 bases between. CDR3 nucleotides: TGTGCCAGCAGCAAGAACAGTGGTACGGGCTACACCTTC. Translated: CASSKNSGTGYTF.

The rearrangement joins TRBV20-1 to TRBJ1-2; D not resolved. This CDR3 has 12 residues. Germline V CDR1 and CDR2: DFQATT, SNEGSKA (reference sequence). Trimming removed 3 bases from V and 5 bases from J, with 10 bases in between. CDR3 loop: CSASGSGYGYTF. CDR3 nucleotide sequence: TGCAGTGCTAGCGGCAGTGGATATGGCTACACCTTC.

This clonotype was detected only a few times. This rearrangement joins TRBV27 to TRBJ2-1; 8 bases map to TRBD1. With V trimmed by 10 bases and J by 2 bases, 4 bases remained unmatched. There are 13 residues in the CDR3. Germline CDR1 reads MNHEY; CDR2 reads SMNVEV (reference sequence). CDR3 sequence: CATSGGPYNEQFF. The CDR3 DNA follows: TGTGCCACCTCAGGGGGCCCCTACAATGAGCAGTTCTTC.

The sample holds a few counts of this clonotype. The chain is built from TRBV18 and TRBJ2-5; D tentatively fits TRBD1 or TRBD2 (5 bases each). Germline-derived CDR1 and CDR2 are KGHSH and LQKENI. The CDR3 is 16 amino acids. V was clipped by 3 bases and J by 2 bases, with 16 bases between them. The CDR3 DNA reads TGTGCCAGCTCACCGAACTTGGGACGGACACAAGAGACCCAGTACTTC. The encoded protein is CASSPNLGRTQETQYF.

The CDR3 protein is CASSQRQASQPQHF. CDR3 nucleotides: TGTGCCAGCAGCCAACGCCAAGCCAGTCAGCCCCAGCATTTT. This chain uses TRBV7-2 with TRBJ1-5; D gene unclear. Germline values: CDR1 SGHTA, CDR2 FQGNSA. The length of the CDR3 is 14 residues. V was trimmed by 5 bases and J by 6 bases, leaving 14 bases between them.